This T cell receptor beta chain was identified in a study of cytomegalovirus exposure and HLA in healthy donors. Notes on the study in general: Among the most significant clusters, several appeared linked to common viral pathogens in a later analysis.

There are a few counts of this clone. No antigen is known for it. The PCR contained 60 Vbeta and 13 Jbeta primers. Sequenced by immunoSEQ multiplex PCR; TCRdb stores in-frame clones only, minus some. Here the sample spans 100,000 or so clones, over 65% being singletons. Material for sequencing was PBMCs. The TCR originated in a female donor in good health and CMV-seropositive.

The CDR3 is CASSPGQGNSGANVLTF. The DNA for the CDR3 is TGTGCCAGCAGTCCGGGACAGGGAAACTCTGGGGCCAACGTCCTGACTTTC. The V and J genes are TRBV9 and TRBJ2-6; 9 bases line up with TRBD1. The CDR3 is made up of 17 amino acids. In germline, CDR1 is SGDLS, CDR2 YYNGEE. Germline trimming cut 5 bases from V and 0 bases from J; bases unmatched to any gene: 6.